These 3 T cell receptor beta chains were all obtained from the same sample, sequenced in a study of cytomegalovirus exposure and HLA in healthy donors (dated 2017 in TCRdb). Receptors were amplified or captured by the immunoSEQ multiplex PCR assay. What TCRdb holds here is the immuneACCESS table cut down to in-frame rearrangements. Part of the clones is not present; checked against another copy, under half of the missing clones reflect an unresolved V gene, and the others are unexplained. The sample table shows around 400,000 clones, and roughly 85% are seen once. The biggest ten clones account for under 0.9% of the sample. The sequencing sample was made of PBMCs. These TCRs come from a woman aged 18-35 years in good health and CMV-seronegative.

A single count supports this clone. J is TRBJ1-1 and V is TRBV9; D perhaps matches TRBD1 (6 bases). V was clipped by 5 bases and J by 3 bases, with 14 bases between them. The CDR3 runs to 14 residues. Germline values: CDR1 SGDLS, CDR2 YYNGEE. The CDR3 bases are TGTGCCAGCAGGGGGTATGCAGGGGACACTGAAGCTTTCTTT. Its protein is CASRGYAGDTEAFF. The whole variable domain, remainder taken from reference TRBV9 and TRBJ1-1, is DSGVTQTPKHLITATGQRVTLRCSPRSGDLSVYWYQQSLDQGLQFLIQYYNGEERAKGNILERFSAQQFPDLHSELNLSSLELGDSALYFCASRGYAGDTEAFFGQGTRLTVV.

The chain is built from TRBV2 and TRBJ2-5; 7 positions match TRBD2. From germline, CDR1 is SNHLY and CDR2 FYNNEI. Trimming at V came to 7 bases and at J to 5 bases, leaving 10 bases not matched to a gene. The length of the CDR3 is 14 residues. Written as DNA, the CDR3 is TGTGCCAGCAACCGACCTCGGGAGGAGGAGACCCAGTACTTC. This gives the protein CASNRPREEETQYF.

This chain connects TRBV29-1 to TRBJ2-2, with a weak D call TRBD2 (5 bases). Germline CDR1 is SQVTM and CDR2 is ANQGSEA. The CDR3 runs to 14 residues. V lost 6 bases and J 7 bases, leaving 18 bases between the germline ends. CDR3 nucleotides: TGCAGCGTCTCAAGGAAGGGAACTAGCGGGGAGCTGTTTTTT. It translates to CSVSRKGTSGELFF.